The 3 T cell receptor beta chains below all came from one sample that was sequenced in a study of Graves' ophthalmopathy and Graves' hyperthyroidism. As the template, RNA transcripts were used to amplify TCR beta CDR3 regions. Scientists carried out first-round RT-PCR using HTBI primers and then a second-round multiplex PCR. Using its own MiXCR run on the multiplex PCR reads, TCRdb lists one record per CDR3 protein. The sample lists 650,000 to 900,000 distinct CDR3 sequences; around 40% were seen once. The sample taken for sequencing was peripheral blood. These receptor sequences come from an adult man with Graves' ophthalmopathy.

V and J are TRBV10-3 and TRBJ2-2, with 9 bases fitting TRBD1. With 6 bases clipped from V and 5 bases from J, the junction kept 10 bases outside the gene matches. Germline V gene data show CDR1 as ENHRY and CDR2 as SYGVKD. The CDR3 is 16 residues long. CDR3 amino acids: CAIRDRDRVATGELFF. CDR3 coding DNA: TGTGCCATCAGAGACCGGGACAGGGTTGCGACCGGGGAGCTGTTTTTT.

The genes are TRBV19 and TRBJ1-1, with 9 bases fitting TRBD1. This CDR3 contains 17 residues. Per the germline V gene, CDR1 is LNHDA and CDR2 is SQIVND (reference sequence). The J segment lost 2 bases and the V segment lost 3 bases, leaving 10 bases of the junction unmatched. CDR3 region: CASSIKTGGTSNTEAFF. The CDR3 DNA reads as TGTGCCAGTAGTATTAAGACAGGGGGAACCTCAAACACTGAAGCTTTCTTT.

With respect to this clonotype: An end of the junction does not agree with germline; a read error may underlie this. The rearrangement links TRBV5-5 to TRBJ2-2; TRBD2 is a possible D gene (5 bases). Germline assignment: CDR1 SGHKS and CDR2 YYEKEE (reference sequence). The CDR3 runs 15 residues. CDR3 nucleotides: TGCGCCAGCAGCCAAGAGACTACCTTGGGCGGGGAGCTGTTTTTT. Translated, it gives CASSQETTLGGELFF.